Described below is a single T cell receptor beta chain sequence and its context. Its specificity is unknown. This specimen belongs to a study of shared clonotypes between healthy human individuals. Study-level information: The study drew on a couple of women and a few men aged 18 to 49 as donors.

Libraries were prepared by immunoSEQ multiplex PCR; TCRdb keeps only in-frame clonotypes and omits some of them. The profile covers about 2.1 million clones, with 90% to 95% appearing a single time and more than 1.5% taken by the ten largest. Naive CD8 cells comprised CD45RO-negative, CCR7-positively selected cells, excluding terminally differentiated effector memory CD45RA+ cells. The CDR3 totals 16 residues. Trimming stripped 5 bases from V and 0 bases from J, with 17 bases between. Per germline, CDR1 MNHEY and CDR2 SMNVEV (reference sequence). Study-level findings and limits: Memory subsets generally showed lower estimated richness than naive subsets.

Sample: naive CD8+ T cells from PBMCs. This clonotype was obtained from a man younger than 30 in good health. Some clones in this sample may be carry-over from other donors' samples. This chain links TRBV27 with TRBJ2-7; D is possibly TRBD1 (5 bases). CDR3 region: CASSPSGGHYSYEQYF. CDR3 in DNA: TGTGCCAGCAGTCCGTCGGGCGGACACTACTCCTACGAGCAGTACTTC.